These T cell receptor beta chains were read from a single sample in a study of control samples from healthy donors and cancer patients. Sequenced by immunoSEQ multiplex PCR; TCRdb stores in-frame clones only, minus some. In the table there are around 26,000 clones, around four fifths of which are singletons. The sequenced sample consisted of PBMCs. These receptors came from a man aged 55-75 years with colorectal cancer. The CDR3 runs from the conserved cysteine through the conserved F or W. A D gene is named only where the DNA matches it firmly. Some rows mark clone size as missing; the rest say once, few, many or name a class of expanded clone.

cdr3_length | j_call | clone_size | v_call | d_call | cdr3_aa | cdr3_nt
15 | TRBJ1-2 | NA | TRBV7-9 | TRBD1 | CASSSWTGGTYGYTF | TGTGCCAGCAGCTCCTGGACAGGAGGGACGTATGGCTACACCTTC
14 | TRBJ1-2 | few | TRBV14 | NA | CASSQVGYLNGYTF | TGTGCCAGCAGCCAAGTAGGTTACCTGAATGGCTACACCTTC
15 | TRBJ1-5 | NA | TRBV5-1 | NA | CASSPTGNSNQPQHF | TGCGCCAGCAGCCCTACAGGGAATAGCAATCAGCCCCAGCATTTT
15 | TRBJ2-7 | NA | TRBV12-5 | NA | CASGLPRNQGYEQYF | TGTGCTAGTGGTTTGCCACGGAACCAGGGCTACGAGCAGTACTTC
12 | TRBJ1-1 | NA | TRBV25-1 | NA | CASSRGNTEAFF | TGTGCCAGCAGTCGAGGAAACACTGAAGCTTTCTTT
13 | TRBJ2-1 | NA | TRBV2 | NA | CASSELSGNEQFF | TGTGCCAGCAGTGAATTATCAGGGAATGAGCAGTTCTTC
17 | TRBJ2-3 | NA | TRBV10-3 | TRBD2 | CAISESSSGGARDTQYF | TGTGCCATCAGTGAGAGTAGTAGCGGGGGGGCTAGAGATACGCAGTATTTT
16 | TRBJ1-4 | NA | TRBV4-3 | NA | CASSQDGGGVGEKLFF | TGCGCCAGCAGCCAAGATGGTGGGGGCGTAGGTGAAAAACTGTTTTTT
14 | TRBJ1-2 | NA | TRBV6-5 | TRBD1 | CASSYLTGVAGYTF | TGTGCCAGCAGTTACTTAACAGGGGTAGCTGGCTACACCTTC
14 | TRBJ2-1 | NA | TRBV19 | TRBD1 | CASSQDRGRNEQFF | TGTGCCAGTAGTCAGGACAGGGGGCGAAATGAGCAGTTCTTC
15 | TRBJ1-5 | NA | TRBV6-6 | NA | CASSRTGTSNQPQHF | TGTGCCAGCAGTCGTACAGGGACGAGCAATCAGCCCCAGCATTTT
15 | TRBJ2-2 | NA | TRBV5-6 | NA | CASSLGFANTGELFF | TGTGCCAGCAGCTTGGGGTTCGCGAACACCGGGGAGCTGTTTTTT
14 | TRBJ2-1 | NA | TRBV27 | NA | CASRASRVYNEQFF | TGTGCCAGCAGGGCGAGCAGGGTTTACAATGAGCAGTTCTTC
14 | TRBJ1-6 | NA | TRBV9 | NA | CASSPRRDNSPLHF | TGTGCCAGCAGCCCCCGAAGGGACAATTCACCCCTCCACTTT
13 | TRBJ2-7 | NA | TRBV11-2 | NA | CASSLHPSYEQYF | TGTGCCAGCAGCTTACATCCCTCCTACGAGCAGTACTTC
13 | TRBJ1-4 | once | TRBV30 | NA | CAWSHETGEKLFF | TGTGCCTGGAGTCATGAGACAGGTGAAAAACTGTTTTTT
13 | TRBJ2-7 | once | TRBV6-5 | NA | CASSRVGAYEQYF | TGTGCCAGCAGTCGCGTGGGGGCCTACGAGCAGTACTTC
15 | TRBJ2-5 | NA | TRBV5-1 | TRBD2 | CASSLGSGEQETQYF | TGCGCCAGCAGCTTGGGCAGCGGGGAACAAGAGACCCAGTACTTC
13 | TRBJ1-1 | NA | TRBV3-1/TRBV3-2 | NA | CASAGLTNTEAFF | TGTGCCAGCGCCGGTTTGACGAACACTGAAGCTTTCTTT
17 | TRBJ2-1 | NA | TRBV11-2 | TRBD2 | CASRPIGRGAIYNEQFF | TGTGCCAGCAGGCCGATAGGGCGGGGGGCGATCTACAATGAGCAGTTCTTC
14 | TRBJ1-6 | NA | TRBV18 | NA | CASSGGQRGTPLHF | TGTGCCAGCTCAGGGGGGCAGAGGGGGACACCCCTCCACTTT
15 | TRBJ1-2 | NA | TRBV2 | TRBD1 | CASSEPSGTGSGYTF | TGTGCCAGCAGTGAGCCGTCCGGGACAGGGAGCGGCTACACCTTC
15 | TRBJ2-2 | NA | TRBV5-4 | NA | CASSSDTPDTGELFF | TGTGCCAGCAGCTCGGATACCCCGGACACCGGGGAGCTGTTTTTT
13 | TRBJ2-1 | NA | TRBV2 | NA | CASSLASYNEQFF | TGTGCCAGCAGCCTTGCTAGCTACAATGAGCAGTTCTTC
20 | TRBJ2-1 | NA | TRBV5-5 | TRBD1 | CASSWDAGTGASRWVNEQFF | TGTGCCAGCAGCTGGGACGCCGGGACAGGGGCCTCGCGCTGGGTCAATGAGCAGTTCTTC
15 | TRBJ1-6 | NA | TRBV27 | NA | CASSLLAGLLSPLHF | TGTGCCAGCAGTTTATTGGCAGGGTTACTTTCACCCCTCCACTTT
13 | TRBJ1-5 | NA | TRBV10-3 | NA | CAISENSNQPQHF | TGTGCCATCAGTGAGAACAGCAATCAGCCCCAGCATTTT
13 | TRBJ1-2 | NA | TRBV24-1 | NA | CATSDFGICGYTF | TGTGCCACCAGTGATTTCGGTATCTGTGGCTACACCTTC
15 | TRBJ1-5 | NA | TRBV27 | NA | CASRSQASLYQPQHF | TGTGCCAGCAGGAGCCAGGCTTCGCTTTATCAGCCCCAGCATTTT
11 | TRBJ2-3 | NA | TRBV20-1 | NA | CSARADREQYF | TGCAGTGCTAGAGCCGACCGGGAGCAGTATTTT
15 | TRBJ1-4 | NA | TRBV7-2 | NA | CASSSRRATNEKLFF | TGTGCCAGCAGCTCGAGGAGGGCAACTAATGAAAAACTGTTTTTT
14 | TRBJ2-1 | once | TRBV24-1 | NA | CATSDPQGSHEQFF | TGTGCCACCAGTGATCCACAGGGTTCGCATGAGCAGTTCTTC
14 | TRBJ1-2 | NA | TRBV2 | TRBD1 | CASRTGRVNYGYTF | TGTGCCAGCCGGACAGGGAGGGTTAACTATGGCTACACCTTC
13 | TRBJ2-7 | NA | TRBV11-3 | NA | CASSLKASYEQYF | TGTGCCAGCAGCTTGAAGGCCTCCTACGAGCAGTACTTC
16 | TRBJ1-3 | NA | TRBV6-1 | NA | CASSGGRLGAGNTIYF | TGTGCCAGCAGTGGAGGGAGGTTGGGGGCTGGAAACACCATATATTTT
14 | TRBJ2-4 | few | TRBV18 | NA | CASSPNRHKNIQYF | TGTGCCAGCTCACCAAACAGGCACAAAAACATTCAGTACTTC
11 | TRBJ1-3 | NA | TRBV6-4 | NA | CASSDGNTIYF | TGTGCCAGCAGTGACGGTAACACCATATATTTT
16 | TRBJ2-7 | once | TRBV5-8 | TRBD1 | CASSRAPGQGGYEQYF | TGTGCCAGCAGCCGGGCGCCCGGACAGGGGGGATACGAGCAGTACTTC
13 | TRBJ1-6 | NA | TRBV27 | NA | CASSLFKNSPLHF | TGTGCCAGCAGTCTATTCAAGAATTCACCCCTCCACTTT